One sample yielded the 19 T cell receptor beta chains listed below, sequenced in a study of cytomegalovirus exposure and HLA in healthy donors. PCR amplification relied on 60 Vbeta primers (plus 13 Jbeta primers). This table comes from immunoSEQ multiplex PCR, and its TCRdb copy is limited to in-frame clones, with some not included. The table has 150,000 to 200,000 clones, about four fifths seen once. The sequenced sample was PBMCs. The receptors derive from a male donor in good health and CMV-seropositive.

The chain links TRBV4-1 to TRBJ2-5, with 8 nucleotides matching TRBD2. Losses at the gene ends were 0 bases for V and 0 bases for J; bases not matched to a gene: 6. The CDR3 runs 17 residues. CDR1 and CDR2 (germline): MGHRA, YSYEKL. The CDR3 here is CASSQDGSGGYQETQYF. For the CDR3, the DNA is TGCGCCAGCAGCCAAGATGGGTCGGGGGGGTACCAAGAGACCCAGTACTTC.

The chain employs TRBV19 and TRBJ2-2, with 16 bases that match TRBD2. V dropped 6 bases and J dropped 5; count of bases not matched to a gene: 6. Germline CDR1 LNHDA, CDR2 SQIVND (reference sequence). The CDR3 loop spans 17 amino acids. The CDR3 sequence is CASRPGLAGGSTGELFF. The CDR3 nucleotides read TGTGCCAGTAGACCGGGACTAGCGGGGGGGAGTACCGGGGAGCTGTTTTTT.

The CDR3 DNA reads as TGTGCCAGCTCACCGGGTAGCGGGGATGGAGAGACCCAGTACTTC. Translation: CASSPGSGDGETQYF. The J gene is TRBJ2-5, the V gene TRBV18; 8 nucleotides line up with TRBD2. Trimming removed 3 bases from V and 4 bases from J; junction bases left unmatched: 7. The CDR3 length is 15 residues. Germline CDR1 is KGHSH and CDR2 is LQKENI.

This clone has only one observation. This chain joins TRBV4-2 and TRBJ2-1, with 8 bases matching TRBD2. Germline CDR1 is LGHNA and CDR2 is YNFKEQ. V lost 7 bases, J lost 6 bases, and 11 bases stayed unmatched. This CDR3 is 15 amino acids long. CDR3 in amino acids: CASTHTGRGGNEQFF. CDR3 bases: TGTGCCAGCACCCATACTGGTCGGGGGGGCAATGAGCAGTTCTTC.

The CDR3: CASSLGGNTIYF. The CDR3 region has the DNA TGCGCCAGCAGCTTGGGGGGCAACACCATATATTTT. The V gene is TRBV5-1, the J gene TRBJ1-3, with D perhaps TRBD1 (5 bases). Germline assignment: CDR1 SGHRS and CDR2 YFSETQ. The CDR3 is 12 amino acids. V lost 0 bases and J 7 bases, leaving 5 bases between the germline ends.

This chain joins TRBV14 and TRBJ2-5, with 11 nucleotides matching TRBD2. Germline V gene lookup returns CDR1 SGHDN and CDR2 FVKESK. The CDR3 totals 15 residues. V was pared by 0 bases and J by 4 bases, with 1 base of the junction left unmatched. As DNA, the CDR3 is TGTGCCAGCAGCCAAGAGGGACTAGCGGTAGAGACCCAGTACTTC. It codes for CASSQEGLAVETQYF.

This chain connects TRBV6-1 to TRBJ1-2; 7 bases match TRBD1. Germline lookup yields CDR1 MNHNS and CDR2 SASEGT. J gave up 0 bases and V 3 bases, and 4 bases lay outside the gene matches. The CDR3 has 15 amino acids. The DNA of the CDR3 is TGTGCCAGCAGTGACGAGGGGACAGCTAACTATGGCTACACCTTC. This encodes CASSDEGTANYGYTF.

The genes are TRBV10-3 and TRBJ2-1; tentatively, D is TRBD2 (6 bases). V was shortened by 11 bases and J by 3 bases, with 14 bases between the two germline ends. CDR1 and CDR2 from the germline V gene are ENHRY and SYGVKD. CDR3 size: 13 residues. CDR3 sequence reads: CAARDSFYNEQFF. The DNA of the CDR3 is TGTGCCGCCCGGGACTCCTTCTACAATGAGCAGTTCTTC.

The CDR3 protein is CASSRTRDGTDTQYF. The CDR3 DNA sequence: TGCGCCAGCAGCCGGACCAGGGATGGGACAGATACGCAGTATTTT. The J gene is TRBJ2-3, the V gene TRBV4-1, with D tentatively TRBD1 (5 bases). There are 15 residues in the CDR3. The germline V and J ends were trimmed by 4 bases and 3 bases, with 14 bases remaining between them. Germline-derived CDR1 and CDR2 are MGHRA and YSYEKL.

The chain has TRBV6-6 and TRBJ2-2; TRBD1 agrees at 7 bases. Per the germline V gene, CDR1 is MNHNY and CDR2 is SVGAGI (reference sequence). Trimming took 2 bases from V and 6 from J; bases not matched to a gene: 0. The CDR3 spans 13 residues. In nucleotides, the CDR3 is TGTGCCAGCAGTTACAGGGGGCCCGGGGAGCTGTTTTTT. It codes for CASSYRGPGELFF.

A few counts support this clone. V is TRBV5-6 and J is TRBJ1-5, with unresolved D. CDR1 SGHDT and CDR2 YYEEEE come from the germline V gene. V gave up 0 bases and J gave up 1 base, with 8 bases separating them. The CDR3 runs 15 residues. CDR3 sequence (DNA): TGTGCCAGCAGCTTGGCGGGTCGGAGCAATCAGCCCCAGCATTTT. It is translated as CASSLAGRSNQPQHF.

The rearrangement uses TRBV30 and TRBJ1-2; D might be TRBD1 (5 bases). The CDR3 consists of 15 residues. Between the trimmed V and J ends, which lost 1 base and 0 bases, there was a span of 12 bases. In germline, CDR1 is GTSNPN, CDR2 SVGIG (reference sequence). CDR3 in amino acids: CAWSATGIPNYGYTF. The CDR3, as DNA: TGTGCCTGGAGTGCCACAGGTATTCCTAACTATGGCTACACCTTC.

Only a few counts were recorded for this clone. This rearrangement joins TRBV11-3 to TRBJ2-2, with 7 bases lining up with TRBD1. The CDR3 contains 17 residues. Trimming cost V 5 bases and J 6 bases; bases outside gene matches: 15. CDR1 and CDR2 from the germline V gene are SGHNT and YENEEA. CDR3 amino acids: CASSHHRDRGNPGELFF. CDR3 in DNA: TGTGCCAGCAGCCATCACCGGGACAGAGGAAATCCCGGGGAGCTGTTTTTT.

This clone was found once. The CDR3 loop reads CASSNNDYGYTF. The CDR3 DNA reads as TGTGCCAGCAGTAACAATGACTATGGCTACACCTTC. The chain carries TRBV6-6 and TRBJ1-2; D ambiguous. CDR3 size: 12 residues. CDR1 and CDR2 from the germline V gene are MNHNY and SVGAGI (reference sequence). V was pared by 5 bases and J by 3 bases, with 7 bases between.

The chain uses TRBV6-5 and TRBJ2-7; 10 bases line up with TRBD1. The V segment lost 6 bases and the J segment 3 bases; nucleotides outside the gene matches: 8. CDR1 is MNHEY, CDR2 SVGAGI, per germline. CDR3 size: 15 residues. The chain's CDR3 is CASSPDRGLHYEQYF. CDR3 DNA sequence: TGTGCCAGCAGCCCCGACAGGGGGCTACACTACGAGCAGTACTTC.

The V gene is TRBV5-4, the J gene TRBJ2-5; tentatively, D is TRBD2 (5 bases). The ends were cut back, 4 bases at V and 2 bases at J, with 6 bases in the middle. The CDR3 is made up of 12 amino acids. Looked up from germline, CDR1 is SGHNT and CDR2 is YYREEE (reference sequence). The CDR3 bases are TGTGCCAGCAGCGGACTTCAAGAGACCCAGTACTTC. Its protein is CASSGLQETQYF.

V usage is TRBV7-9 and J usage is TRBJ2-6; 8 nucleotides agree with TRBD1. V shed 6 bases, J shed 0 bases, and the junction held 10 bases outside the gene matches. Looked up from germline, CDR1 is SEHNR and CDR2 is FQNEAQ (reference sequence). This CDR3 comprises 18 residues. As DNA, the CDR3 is TGTGCCAGCAGTACGCGGGACAGGATTTCCTCTGGGGCCAACGTCCTGACTTTC. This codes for CASSTRDRISSGANVLTF.

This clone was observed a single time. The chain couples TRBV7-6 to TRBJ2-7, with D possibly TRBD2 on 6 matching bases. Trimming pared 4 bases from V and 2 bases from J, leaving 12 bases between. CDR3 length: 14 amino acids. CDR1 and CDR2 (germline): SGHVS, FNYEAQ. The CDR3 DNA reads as TGTGCCAGCAGCTCCCGGGGAGGCCCCTACGAGCAGTACTTC. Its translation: CASSSRGGPYEQYF.

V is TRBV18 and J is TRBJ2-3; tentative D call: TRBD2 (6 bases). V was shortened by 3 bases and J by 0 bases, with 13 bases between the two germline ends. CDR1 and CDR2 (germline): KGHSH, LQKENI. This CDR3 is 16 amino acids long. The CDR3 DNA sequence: TGTGCCAGCTCACCGGGCGGGGTTTATAGCACAGATACGCAGTATTTT. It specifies CASSPGGVYSTDTQYF.